This paragraph reports one T cell receptor beta chain. Its antigen is still unknown. This sample stems from a study of radiation and T cells in renal cell carcinoma. Whole-study results and caveats: Top tumor clonotypes rose in blood 2 weeks post-radiation, then contracted.

Time point specified: blood 4 weeks post-SBRT, at nephrectomy. The treatment here: 15 Gy SBRT to primary tumor, nephrectomy 4 weeks later. Nephrectomy followed 15 Gy stereotactic body radiation by 4 weeks. Clear cell pathology was present in this patient's renal cell carcinoma. Germline loops: CDR1 GTSNPN, CDR2 SVGIG (reference sequence). Trimming cost V 5 bases and J 7 bases, with 14 bases left between them. This CDR3 is built from 12 residues. The assay was immunoSEQ multiplex PCR, and TCRdb's table has in-frame clones only and misses some. This repertoire shows some 43,000 clones, around four fifths found once; its top ten account for about 26%.

This chain joins TRBV30 and TRBJ1-1; D is ambiguous. This clonotype originated in a woman between 65 and 79 years old with renal cell carcinoma. This material consisted of blood, taken from a patient whose treatment included radiotherapy and nephrectomy. CDR3 in amino acids: CAWGQLWSEAFF. CDR3 bases: TGTGCCTGGGGGCAACTATGGAGTGAAGCTTTCTTT.